This T cell receptor beta chain was observed in a study of CD8 T cell repertoires and HIV-1 epitope variants. Survey-depth immunoSEQ sequencing covered TCR beta CDR3 regions. Only in-frame clones appear in the TCRdb table, and some are missing; sequencing was by immunoSEQ multiplex PCR. Altogether almost 5,500 clones are present, more than 65% being singletons, with the ten largest covering around 40%. This clone was counted between two and nine times. Its antigen is not identified. The germline V and J ends were trimmed by 4 bases and 4 bases, with 9 bases remaining between them. This CDR3 contains 13 residues. Germline V gives CDR1 MGHRA, CDR2 YSYEKL.

Sequenced: cultured CD8+ T cells derived from PBMCs. The receptor was derived from a male donor with HIV. V is TRBV4-1 and J is TRBJ2-3; no clear D gene. CDR3 sequence: CASSPLLADTQYF. The CDR3, as DNA: TGCGCCAGCAGCCCCCTCCTAGCAGATACGCAGTATTTT.